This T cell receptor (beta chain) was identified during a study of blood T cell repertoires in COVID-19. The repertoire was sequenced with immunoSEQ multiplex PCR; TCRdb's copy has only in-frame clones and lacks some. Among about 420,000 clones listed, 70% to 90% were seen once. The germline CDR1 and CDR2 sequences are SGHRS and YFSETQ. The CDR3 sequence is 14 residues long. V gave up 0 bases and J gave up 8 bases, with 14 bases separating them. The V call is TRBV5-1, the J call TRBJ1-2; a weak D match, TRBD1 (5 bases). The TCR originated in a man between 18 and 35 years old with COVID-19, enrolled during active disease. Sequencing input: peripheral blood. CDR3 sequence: CASSLASRAGGYTF. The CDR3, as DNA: TGCGCCAGCAGCTTGGCTTCCAGGGCGGGGGGCTACACCTTC.